The clone carrying this T cell receptor beta chain has only a few counts. Its specificity is unknown. Sample-barcoded 5' priming and a J-beta primer mix drove a second PCR of about 6 to 12 cycles. A 12-random-nucleotide template-switch adaptor tagged each cDNA molecule. TCRdb ran MiXCR on the 5' RACE reads and lists one entry per CDR3 protein. The data contain 1 million to 1.2 million distinct CDR3 sequences, about two fifths of them singletons. The people who gave samples were healthy Caucasians from Russia, aged roughly 6 to 100. The record originates from a study of blood T cells in healthy people across ages. Study-wide results and caveats: Older age coincided with a roughly linear decline in TCR beta diversity per million T cells. Donor CMV status, an unknown factor, possibly confounded changes in expanded clonotypes.

The CDR3 has 16 amino acids. Germline loops: CDR1 SGHRS, CDR2 YFSETQ. V lost 3 bases and J 3 bases, leaving 16 bases between the germline ends. The TCR originated in a man aged 18 to 30 in good health. J is TRBJ2-1 and V is TRBV5-1, with D perhaps matching TRBD2 (7 bases). The sequencing sample was made of blood. CDR3 nucleotides: TGCGCCAGCAGCTGGGGGCCTAGCGGTCGCTACAATGAGCAGTTCTTC. Translating gives CASSWGPSGRYNEQFF.